The clone carrying this T cell receptor (beta chain) was counted ten times or more. This sample is part of a study of early T cells in non-severe SARS-CoV-2 infection. About the study: Bulk RNA from unsorted whole blood was sequenced; chains were unpaired.

Individual cDNA molecules each received unique molecular identifiers attached to them. TCRdb re-analysed the 5' RACE reads in MiXCR, keeping a single row per CDR3 protein. Here the sample spans fewer than 120,000 distinct CDR3 sequences, about 12% being singletons. CDR1 and CDR2 (germline): SNHLY, FYNNEI. V lost 6 bases to trimming and J lost 8 bases, with 16 bases between them. This CDR3 comprises 14 residues. This chain uses TRBV2 with TRBJ1-4; D possibly corresponds to TRBD1 (6 bases). This clonotype was sampled from an adult who was a healthcare worker with PCR-confirmed SARS-CoV-2 infection or an uninfected control (not recorded which). The sample here was whole blood, taken at baseline. CDR3 protein: CASSPRGSWEKLFF. In DNA form, the CDR3 reads TGTGCCAGCAGCCCCAGGGGAAGTTGGGAAAAACTGTTTTTT.